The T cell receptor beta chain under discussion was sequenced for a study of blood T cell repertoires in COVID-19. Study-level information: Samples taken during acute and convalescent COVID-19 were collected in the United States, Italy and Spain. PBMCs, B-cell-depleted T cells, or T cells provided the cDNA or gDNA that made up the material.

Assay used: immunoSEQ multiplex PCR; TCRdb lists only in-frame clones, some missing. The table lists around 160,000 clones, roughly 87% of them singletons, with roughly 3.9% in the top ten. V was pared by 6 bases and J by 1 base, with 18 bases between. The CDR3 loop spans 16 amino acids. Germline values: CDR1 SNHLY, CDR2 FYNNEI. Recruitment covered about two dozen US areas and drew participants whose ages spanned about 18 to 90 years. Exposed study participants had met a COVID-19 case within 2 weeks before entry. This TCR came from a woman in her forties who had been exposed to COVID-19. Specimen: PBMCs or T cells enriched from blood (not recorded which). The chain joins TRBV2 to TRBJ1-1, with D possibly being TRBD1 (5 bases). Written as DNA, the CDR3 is TGTGCCAGCAGCGAGGGACTGGTTGGCCCGAACACTGAAGCTTTCTTT. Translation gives CASSEGLVGPNTEAFF.